The entry that follows covers one TCR beta chain sequence. This sample was included in a study of blood T cells in healthy people across ages. The ends were cut back, 1 base at V and 10 bases at J, with 11 bases in the middle. The CDR3 loop spans 13 amino acids. In germline, CDR1 is SGHAT, CDR2 FQNNGV. Together with a sample-barcoded 5' primer, a J-beta primer mix was included in a second PCR lasting about 7 to 12 cycles. Through a template-switch adaptor with 12 random nucleotides, each cDNA molecule received a tag. TCRdb redid the calling of the 5' RACE reads with MiXCR, one entry per CDR3 protein. This sample has around 1,800,000 distinct CDR3 sequences, with about two fifths found just once.

The V call is TRBV11-2, the J call TRBJ2-1; D not certain. The sequencing input was blood. The TCR sequence derives from a human donor in good health. The CDR3 loop is CASSLGRISEQFF. Here the CDR3 DNA reads TGTGCCAGCAGCTTAGGCAGAATCAGCGAGCAGTTCTTC.